This T cell receptor (beta chain) stems from a study of cytomegalovirus exposure and HLA in healthy donors. PCR amplification relied on 60 Vbeta primers (plus 13 Jbeta primers). Only in-frame clones appear in the TCRdb table, and some are missing; sequencing was by immunoSEQ multiplex PCR. The data show about 160,000 clones, 75% to 90% seen once. This CDR3 is 14 amino acids long. The V end was cut by 6 bases, the J end by 1 base, with 7 bases between. Germline lookup yields CDR1 SNHLY and CDR2 FYNNEI. J is TRBJ2-6 and V is TRBV2; D ambiguous. The specimen sequenced was PBMCs. This clonotype was sampled from a woman aged 18 to 35 in good health and CMV-seronegative. The CDR3 spells CASRRPSGANVLTF. Here the CDR3 DNA reads TGTGCCAGCAGGCGGCCGTCTGGGGCCAACGTCCTGACTTTC.